The sequence of this TCR beta chain was determined in a study of blood T cells in healthy people across ages. Points from the study as a whole: The study regarded diversity estimates from one million T cells as underestimates.

Of note for this clonotype: Antigen: not known.

The authors ran a second PCR of about 6 to 11 cycles using a sample-barcoded 5' primer and a J-beta primer mix. Each TCR beta cDNA got a 12-nucleotide random molecular identifier. TCRdb analysed the 5' RACE reads with MiXCR anew, one entry per CDR3 protein. The table shows approximately 1.5 million distinct CDR3 sequences, with approximately 43% occurring only once. Trimming shortened V by 8 bases and J by 2 bases, and 12 bases separated the two germline ends. The CDR3 covers 12 residues. The V gene's germline CDR1 is SQVTM and CDR2 ANQGSEA. The source is a woman between 18 and 29 years old in good health. Sequencing was done on a sample of blood. The chain links TRBV29-1 to TRBJ2-5, with no clear D. The CDR3 nucleotides read TGCAGCTCCCTCACCGCGCAAGAGACCCAGTACTTC. It is translated as CSSLTAQETQYF.